The T cell receptor (beta chain) described here comes from a study of Tregs in tolerant kidney transplant recipients (dated by TCRdb to between 2018 and 2021). For context, the study as a whole: TCRbeta sequencing was used in the study to identify donor-specific regulatory T cells before combined kidney and bone marrow transplantation, and the identified cells were then tracked after transplant.

Paper-wide results and their limitations: Because only a small number of patients were included, the study had limitations, and the results will need to be validated in larger populations as well as under other immunosuppression protocols. Expanding Tregs with activated donor B cells appeared to identify the most biologically relevant and donor-specific TCRbeta repertoire. Biological reproducibility was not directly assessed, although technical replication error appeared to be minimal. PCR primers changed over time for some patients, so nucleotide-level comparison across those patients' samples was not possible. In tolerant patients, donor-specific Tregs expanded more than Tregs overall, which suggests antigen-driven rather than nonspecific expansion.

Remarks on this clone: Its antigen target is currently unknown. The record has no base qualities; no much larger clone is one base away.

Genomic DNA was extracted from sorted cells with the QIAGEN DNeasy Blood and Tissue Kit for TCRbeta CDR3 sequencing. Through immunoSEQ, high-throughput TCRbeta CDR3 sequencing was done commercially, including PCR amplification with internal controls and bias correction. As for how the authors treated the data: Unique productive TCRbeta sequences were defined by CDR3 nucleotide sequence where primers matched, otherwise by CDR3 amino acid sequence with Vbeta and Jbeta genes. Sorting error was corrected by removing sequences shared between sorted populations at a frequency ratio of 2:1 or less, and the remaining shared sequences were assigned to the higher population. Donor-reactive sequences were defined as at least 5-fold expanded in CFSE-low cells versus unstimulated cells, with frequency of at least 0.01% in CFSE-low cells. Repertoire divergence was quantified by Jensen-Shannon divergence using the top 100 TCRbeta sequences ranked by frequency. For samples with multiple sequencing runs, sorting error was corrected in each run separately before the runs were combined. Sourced from immuneACCESS, this table was stored by TCRdb with only in-frame sequences that have V and J called. A share of the clones is absent; for the studies checked, an unresolved V gene accounts for under half, and the remainder has no known explanation. V and J calls and clone size come straight from that table; D and trimming were deduced from the DNA. The sample table records tens of thousands of clones; 93% of these occur just once. 1.5% to 2% of the sample is held by the ten biggest clonotypes.

The transplants used related donors along with nonmyeloablative bone marrow transplantation, and in the human trials mixed chimerism was transient. Thawed PBMCs were FACS-sorted into unstimulated Tregs (CD4+CD25+CD127-), CD4+ non-Tregs (CD4+CD25-), CD4 cells and CD8 cells. Patients were several combined kidney and bone marrow transplant recipients from the ITN036ST trial, and only these trial subjects had samples available. Healthy control blood was processed by Ficoll density gradient to PBMCs and cryopreserved; patient PBMCs were collected before and after transplant. The germline V gene gives CDR1 as SGHAT and CDR2 as FQNNGV. V is cut back by 7 bases and J by 2 bases, with 17 bases in the junction unmatched. Inclusive of the bounding cysteine and phenylalanine, the CDR3 is 18 residues long. Only the CDR3 part of the read is kept: 54 bases, read in frame from the first base.

Here the sequenced sample was CD4+ T cells from blood (PBMCs), taken 12 months after the transplant. The sequence is built from TRBV11-2 and TRBJ1-5, and TRBD1 matches 7 of the central bases. The sequence came from a human patient who received a combined kidney and bone marrow transplant. After a transplant, the graft donor may have provided part of the T cells. For the CDR3, the sequence is CASTPAYSRDRGNQPQHF. The bases read TGTGCCAGCACCCCAGCTTACTCTCGCGACAGGGGCAATCAGCCCCAGCATTTT.